The clone carrying this TCR beta chain appeared many times. Time point indicated: persistent/refractory GD, antithyroid drugs over 5 years with positive TRAb. The TCR library was made from RNA that had been extracted from PBMCs in TRIzol. The data were obtained in a study of regulatory T cells in long-lasting Graves disease. Construction of TCR beta libraries relied on iRepertoire HTBI primers and on Arm-PCR targeting CDR3 regions. TCRdb fed the multiplex PCR reads into MiXCR, producing one record per CDR3 protein. Among about 430,000 distinct CDR3 sequences listed, 21% were seen once. Germline V gene data show CDR1 as MNHNS and CDR2 as SASEGT. This CDR3 spans 13 amino acids. The ends were cut back, 2 bases at V and 5 bases at J, with 4 bases in the middle.

The specimen comprised peripheral blood mononuclear cells (PBMCs), sampled when the disease was refractory, from a patient treated with antithyroid drugs. V gene TRBV6-1 combines with J gene TRBJ1-6; D call uncertain. This TCR came from a female donor with Graves disease. For the CDR3, the DNA is TGTGCCAGCAGTGAACTGGATAATTCACCCCTCCACTTT. Translating gives CASSELDNSPLHF.